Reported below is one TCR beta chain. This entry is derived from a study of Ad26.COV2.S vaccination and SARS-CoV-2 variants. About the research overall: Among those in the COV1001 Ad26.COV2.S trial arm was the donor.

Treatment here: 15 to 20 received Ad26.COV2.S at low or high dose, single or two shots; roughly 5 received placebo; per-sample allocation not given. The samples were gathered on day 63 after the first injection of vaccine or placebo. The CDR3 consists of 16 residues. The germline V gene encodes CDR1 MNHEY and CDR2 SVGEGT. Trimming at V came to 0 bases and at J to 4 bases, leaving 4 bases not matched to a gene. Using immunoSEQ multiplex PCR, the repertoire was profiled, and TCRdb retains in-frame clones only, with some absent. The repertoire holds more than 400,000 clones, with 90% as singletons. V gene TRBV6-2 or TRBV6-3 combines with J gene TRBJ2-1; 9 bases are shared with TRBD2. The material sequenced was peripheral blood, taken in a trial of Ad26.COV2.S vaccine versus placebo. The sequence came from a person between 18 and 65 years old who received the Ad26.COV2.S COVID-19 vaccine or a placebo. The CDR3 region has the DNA TGTGCCAGCAGTTACTCAAGGCGGGGGGGATACAATGAGCAGTTCTTC. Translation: CASSYSRRGGYNEQFF.